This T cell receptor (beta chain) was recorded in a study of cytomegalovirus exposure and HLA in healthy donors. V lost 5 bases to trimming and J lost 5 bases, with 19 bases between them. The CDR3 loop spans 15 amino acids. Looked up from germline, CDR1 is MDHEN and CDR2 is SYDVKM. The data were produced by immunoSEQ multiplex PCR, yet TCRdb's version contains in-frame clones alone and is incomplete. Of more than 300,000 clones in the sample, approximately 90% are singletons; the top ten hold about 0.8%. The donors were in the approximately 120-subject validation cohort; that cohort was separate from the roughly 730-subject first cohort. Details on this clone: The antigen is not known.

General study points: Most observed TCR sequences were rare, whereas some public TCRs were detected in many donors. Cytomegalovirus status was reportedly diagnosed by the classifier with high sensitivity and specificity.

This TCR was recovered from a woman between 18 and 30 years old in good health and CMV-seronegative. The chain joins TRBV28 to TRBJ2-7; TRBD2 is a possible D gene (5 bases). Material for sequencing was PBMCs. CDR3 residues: CASSPTSLVRDEQYF. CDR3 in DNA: TGTGCCAGCAGTCCTACCTCCTTAGTGCGGGACGAGCAGTACTTC.